Here is one TCR beta chain with its context. Clones were read by immunoSEQ multiplex PCR, and TCRdb kept only the in-frame ones, dropping some. This table holds 75,000 to 100,000 clones, about 91% found once. This record belongs to a study of T cell changes during pregnancy in multiple sclerosis. Germline CDR1 reads MGHRA; CDR2 reads YSYEKL. The CDR3 runs to 16 residues. V was clipped by 1 base and J by 3 bases; unmatched bases: 2. The chain combines TRBV4-1 with TRBJ1-3; 11 positions match TRBD1. Sample: peripheral blood, taken after pregnancy. The clonotype comes from a female donor in good health, enrolled as a control in a pregnancy study. The CDR3 protein is CASSQAGQGVGNTIYF. DNA of the CDR3: TGCGCCAGCAGCCAAGCGGGACAGGGGGTTGGAAACACCATATATTTT.